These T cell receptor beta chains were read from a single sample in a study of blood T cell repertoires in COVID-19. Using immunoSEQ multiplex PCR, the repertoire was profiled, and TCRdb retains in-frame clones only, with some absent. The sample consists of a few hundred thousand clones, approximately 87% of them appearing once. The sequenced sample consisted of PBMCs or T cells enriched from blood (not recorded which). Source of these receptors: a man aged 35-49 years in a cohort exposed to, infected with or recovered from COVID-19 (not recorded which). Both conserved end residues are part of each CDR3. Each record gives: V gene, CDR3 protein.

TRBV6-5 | CASSYSYQGAGELFF
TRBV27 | CASSLSVTSYNEQFF
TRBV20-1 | CSARLGIQFF
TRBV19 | CASSRRQTVPDGYTF
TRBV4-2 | CASSQDITGGKSGYTF
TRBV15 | CATSRLQGDEQYF
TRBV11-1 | CASSSRGVGNGYTF
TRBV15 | CATSRDRGGWQGNNQPQHF
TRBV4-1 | CASSQDATSNYGYTF
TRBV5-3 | CARSLGRSGDQPQHF
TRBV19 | CASSNNTWGRRETQYF
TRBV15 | CATSAGRNTIYF
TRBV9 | CASSVGGAAETQYF
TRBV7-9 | CASSSPTGLEQYF
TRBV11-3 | CASSIGQAYNEQFF
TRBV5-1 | CASSLAMGGQGLGTDTQYF
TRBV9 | CASSVGGQGASRDTQYF
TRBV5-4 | CASSRRGGNEKLFF
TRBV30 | CAWSPHGVGELFF
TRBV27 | CASRLWTGEFDEQYF
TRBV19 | CASSIQQALSGNTIYF
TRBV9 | CASSVVTGRDTEAFF
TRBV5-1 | CASSLGGSETQYF
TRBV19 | CASSPTGMMYSPLHF
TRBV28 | CASSSSALGGEAFF
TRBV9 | CASSVMSGISYNEQFF
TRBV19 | CASSIEGAGETQYF
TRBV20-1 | CSASRTGNSPLHF
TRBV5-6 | CASSLDSAATNEKLFF
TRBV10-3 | CAIRTRLAGAAGELFF
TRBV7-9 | CASSLGAQGNEQYF
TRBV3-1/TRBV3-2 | CASSLRTSGRSDTQYF
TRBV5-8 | CASSLTGRANEKLFF
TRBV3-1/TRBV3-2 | CASSPRDRGNNEQFF
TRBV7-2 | CASSQDRSSYNSPLHF
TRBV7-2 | CASSLEGTSGYNEQFF
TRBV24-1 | CASRGRAAYNEQFF
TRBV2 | CASTGQYQETQYF
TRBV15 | CATSRDRGSYNEQFF
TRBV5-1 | CASSQPGTGPSGEQYF
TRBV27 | CASSPRTSGVKRETQYF
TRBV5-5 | CASSLVHRSIFGNTIYF
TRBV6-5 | CASSYSRTGIYGYTF
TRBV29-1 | CSAISRQSQDTEAFF
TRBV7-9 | CASSPSGRGDPSTDTQYF
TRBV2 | CASRGTSGDPYNEQFF
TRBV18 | CASSPDRASTDTQYF
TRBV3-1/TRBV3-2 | CASSTTNSEAFF
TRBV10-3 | CAATGMENSPLHF
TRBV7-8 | CASSLQITGVGYGYTF
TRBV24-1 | CATSESGTYEQYF
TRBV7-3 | CASARTSGKDTQYF
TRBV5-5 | CASSRDTYEQYF
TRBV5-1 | CASSLGLAETQYF
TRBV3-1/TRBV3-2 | CASSPLVSNQPQHF
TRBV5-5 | CASSLGQGEAYEQYF
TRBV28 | CASSSTPSDYEQYF
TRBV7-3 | CASSLIWRDPTGGELFF